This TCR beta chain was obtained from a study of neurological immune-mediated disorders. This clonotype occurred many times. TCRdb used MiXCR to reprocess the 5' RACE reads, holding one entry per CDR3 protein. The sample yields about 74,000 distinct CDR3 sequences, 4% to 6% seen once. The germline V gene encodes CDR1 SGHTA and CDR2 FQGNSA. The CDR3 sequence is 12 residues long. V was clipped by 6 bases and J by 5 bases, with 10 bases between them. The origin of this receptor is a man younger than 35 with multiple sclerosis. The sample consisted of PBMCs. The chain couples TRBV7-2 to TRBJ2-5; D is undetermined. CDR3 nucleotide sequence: TGTGCCAGCAGGGTGGCAGCGGAGACCCAGTACTTC. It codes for CASRVAAETQYF.